This TCR beta chain derives from a study of cytomegalovirus exposure and HLA in healthy donors. In the PCR, 60 Vbeta and 13 Jbeta primers were used. The protocol was immunoSEQ multiplex PCR, while the TCRdb copy is restricted to in-frame clones and leaves out a portion. The sample records 90,000 to 120,000 clones, 81% being singletons. With V trimmed by 3 bases and J by 13 bases, 6 bases remained unmatched. The V gene's germline CDR1 is MGHRA and CDR2 YSYEKL. The CDR3 sequence is 12 residues long. The sample comprised PBMCs. The J gene is TRBJ2-1, the V gene TRBV4-1; 7 nucleotides agree with TRBD2. The origin of this receptor is a man aged 25-45 years in good health and CMV-seronegative. The CDR3 bases are TGCGCCAGCAGCCAGGAACTAGCGAAACAGTTCTTC. Its translation is CASSQELAKQFF.